This T cell receptor (beta chain) is drawn from a study of CD8+ T cells in alopecia areata. Findings and caveats of the study: Numerous clones, expanded in lesions, remained in scalp and blood during tofacitinib. Clonality in lesional scalp, especially alopecia totalis/universalis, exceeded that of normal scalp.

Treatment of the sample: oral pan-JAK inhibitor, 5-10 mg twice daily. To note about this clone: The antigen remains undetermined.

Trimming shortened V by 3 bases and J by 4 bases, and 9 bases separated the two germline ends. The length of the CDR3 is 13 residues. The germline V gene has CDR1 LNHDA and CDR2 SQIVND (reference sequence). Isolated RNA was reverse transcribed into cDNA used as the sequencing template. The repertoire was sequenced with immunoSEQ multiplex PCR; TCRdb's copy has only in-frame clones and lacks some. The sample lists about 210,000 clones, about three fifths occurring once. The starting material was CD4+ T cells sorted from blood, obtained at week 4, from a patient treated with tofacitinib. The source is a human donor with alopecia areata. The chain combines TRBV19 with TRBJ1-2, with a tentative D call TRBD1 (5 bases). The CDR3 DNA reads as TGTGCCAGTAGTATTGGCAGGGCCTATGGCTACACCTTC. As protein: CASSIGRAYGYTF.